This TCR beta chain was obtained from a study of shared clonotypes between healthy human individuals. Study-level results: Donors were few, which limited the genetic and exposure-history diversity represented. An effect of sequencing depth on clonotype sharing among donors was expected.

Concerning this clone: The target antigen is unknown.

Adult donors, all healthy and HIV-negative, had no recent acute infections or vaccinations. Data came from immunoSEQ multiplex PCR; TCRdb stores just in-frame clones and leaves some out. The data hold about 680,000 clones, with about 74% observed a single time. Sequenced input: memory CD4+ T cells sorted from blood. Indicated subset: CD45RA-negative fraction. The clonotype originates from a woman aged 25 to 39 in good health.

CDR3 loop: CASRGGLNYGYTF. In DNA form, the CDR3 reads TGCGCCAGCAGAGGTGGGCTTAACTATGGCTACACCTTC. The chain combines TRBV5-1 with TRBJ1-2; D not certain. Germline V gives CDR1 SGHRS, CDR2 YFSETQ. The CDR3 totals 13 residues. V lost 5 bases to trimming and J lost 1 base, with 9 bases between them.